These 6 T cell receptor beta chains were sequenced from one sample in a study of molecular identifiers for immune sequencing clone quantification. Each CDR3 protein gets one entry after TCRdb re-called the PCR reads with MiXCR. The sample holds about 510,000 distinct CDR3 sequences, about 22% seen once. The sample comprised naive CD8+ T cells from blood, with Jurkat cell RNA spiked in. Indicated subset: FACS-sorted CD8+CD4-CCR7+CD45RA+ naive T cells. The receptors shown here come from a human donor in good health. Some libraries in this study had Jurkat cell RNA spiked in.

This clonotype has at least ten counts. The chain carries TRBV7-9 and TRBJ2-7; no definite D call. There are 13 residues in the CDR3. Germline loops: CDR1 SEHNR, CDR2 FQNEAQ (reference sequence). V lost 5 bases and J 6 bases, leaving 14 bases between the germline ends. CDR3 bases: TGTGCCAGCAGCGCAGGACCAGCACGCGAGCAGTACTTC. Its translation is CASSAGPAREQYF.

The chain links TRBV5-4 to TRBJ2-4; the D gene is possibly TRBD2 (6 bases). CDR1 SGHNT and CDR2 YYREEE come from the germline V gene (reference sequence). Trimming shortened V by 0 bases and J by 12 bases, and 31 bases separated the two germline ends. This CDR3 contains 19 residues. In nucleotides, the CDR3 is TGTGCCAGCAGCTTGGTTGGTAGCGGTGAACCCCTAGCCAAAAGCACTCAGTACTTC. Its translation: CASSLVGSGEPLAKSTQYF.

This clonotype was picked up many times. The chain couples TRBV28 to TRBJ1-1; D is unclear. Germline-derived CDR1 and CDR2 are MDHEN and SYDVKM. The CDR3 is 14 residues long. Trimming removed 6 bases at V and 0 bases at J, with 11 bases between. CDR3 amino acids: CASRREAMNTEAFF. CDR3 sequence (DNA): TGTGCCAGCAGGAGGGAAGCGATGAACACTGAAGCTTTCTTT.

This clonotype was counted a few times. The chain employs TRBV19 and TRBJ2-1; 8 nucleotides line up with TRBD2. Germline loops: CDR1 LNHDA, CDR2 SQIVND (reference sequence). This CDR3 is 15 amino acids long. The V segment lost 7 bases and the J segment 5 bases; nucleotides outside the gene matches: 10. The DNA for the CDR3 is TGTGCCAGTACCAAATTTAGCGGGACCCACAATGAGCAGTTCTTC. As protein: CASTKFSGTHNEQFF. The variable domain in full, with the rest retrieved from reference TRBV19 and TRBJ2-1, is DGGITQSPKYLFRKEGQNVTLSCEQNLNHDAMYWYRQDPGQGLRLIYYSQIVNDFQKGDIAEGYSVSREKKESFPLTVTSAQKNPTAFYLCASTKFSGTHNEQFFGPGTRLTVL.

This chain links TRBV6-5 with TRBJ2-7; 8 positions match TRBD2. Germline values: CDR1 MNHEY, CDR2 SVGAGI. CDR3 length: 16 residues. J gave up 2 bases and V 5 bases, and 11 bases lay outside the gene matches. The CDR3 reads CASSNTGTSRPYEQYF. CDR3 nucleotide sequence: TGTGCCAGCAGTAACACCGGGACTAGTCGCCCCTACGAGCAGTACTTC.

This clonotype was found many times. The rearrangement uses TRBV7-9 and TRBJ1-1; D is perhaps TRBD1 (6 bases). Germline V gene data show CDR1 as SEHNR and CDR2 as FQNEAQ (reference sequence). Trimming stripped 6 bases from V and 0 bases from J, with 20 bases between. This CDR3 region has 17 residues. This CDR3 is CASSLLTDSRLNTEAFF. In nucleotides, the CDR3 is TGTGCCAGCAGTCTACTGACGGACAGCCGACTGAACACTGAAGCTTTCTTT.